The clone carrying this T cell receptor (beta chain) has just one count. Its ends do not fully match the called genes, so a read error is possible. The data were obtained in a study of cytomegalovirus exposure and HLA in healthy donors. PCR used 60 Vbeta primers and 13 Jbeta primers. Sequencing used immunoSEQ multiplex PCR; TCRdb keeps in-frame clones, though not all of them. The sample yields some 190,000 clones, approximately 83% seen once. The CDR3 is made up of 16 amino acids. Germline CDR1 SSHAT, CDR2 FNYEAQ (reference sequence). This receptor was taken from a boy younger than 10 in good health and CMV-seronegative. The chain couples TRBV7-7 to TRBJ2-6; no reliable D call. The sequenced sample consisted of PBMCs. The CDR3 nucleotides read TGTGCTAGCAGCCCCCCAGTCACATCTGGGGCCAACGTCCTGACTTTC. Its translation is CASSPPVTSGANVLTF.